This T cell receptor beta chain was observed in a study of T cell repertoires in cytomegalovirus infection. Using its own MiXCR run on the reads, TCRdb lists one record per CDR3 protein. The sample contains a few hundred thousand distinct CDR3 sequences, over 15% of which appear only once. The CDR3 has 17 residues. V dropped 3 bases and J dropped 0 bases, with 15 bases sitting between them. The germline CDR1 and CDR2 sequences are LNHDA and SQIVND (reference sequence). This clonotype was observed a few times. This rearrangement joins TRBV19 to TRBJ1-5; D not certain. Input material: CD8+ T cells from PBMCs. The receptor comes from a human donor in good health (CMV status not recorded). Some clones in this sample may be carry-over from other donors' samples. CDR3 bases: TGTGCCAGTAGTATCCCCTTGGGAGTGGATAGCAATCAGCCCCAGCATTTT. The encoded protein is CASSIPLGVDSNQPQHF. Together with reference TRBV19 and TRBJ1-5, the CDR3 gives the full variable domain: DGGITQSPKYLFRKEGQNVTLSCEQNLNHDAMYWYRQDPGQGLRLIYYSQIVNDFQKGDIAEGYSVSREKKESFPLTVTSAQKNPTAFYLCASSIPLGVDSNQPQHFGDGTRLSIL.